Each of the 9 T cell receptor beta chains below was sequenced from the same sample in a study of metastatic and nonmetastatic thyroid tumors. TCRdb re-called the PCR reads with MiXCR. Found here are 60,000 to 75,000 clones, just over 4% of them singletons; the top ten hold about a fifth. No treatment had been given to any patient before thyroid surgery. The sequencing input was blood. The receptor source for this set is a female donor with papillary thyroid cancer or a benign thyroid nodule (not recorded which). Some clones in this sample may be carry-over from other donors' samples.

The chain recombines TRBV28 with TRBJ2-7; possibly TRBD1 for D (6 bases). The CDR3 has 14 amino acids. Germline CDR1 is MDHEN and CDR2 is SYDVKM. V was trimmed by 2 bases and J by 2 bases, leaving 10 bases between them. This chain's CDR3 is CASSLRDKTYEQYF. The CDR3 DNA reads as TGTGCCAGCAGTTTACGGGACAAAACCTACGAGCAGTACTTC.

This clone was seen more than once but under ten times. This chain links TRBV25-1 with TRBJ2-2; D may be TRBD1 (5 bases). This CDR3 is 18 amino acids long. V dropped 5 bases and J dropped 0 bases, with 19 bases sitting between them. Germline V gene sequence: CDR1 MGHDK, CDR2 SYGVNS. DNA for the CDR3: TGTGCCAGCAGTAAAGGGGTCACAGGACCCGCGAACACCGGGGAGCTGTTTTTT. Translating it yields CASSKGVTGPANTGELFF.

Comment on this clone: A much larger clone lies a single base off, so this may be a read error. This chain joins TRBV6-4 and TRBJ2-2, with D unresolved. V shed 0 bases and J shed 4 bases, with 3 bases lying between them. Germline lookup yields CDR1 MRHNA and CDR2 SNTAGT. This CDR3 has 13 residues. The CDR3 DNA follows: TGTGCCAGCAGTGACTCTTTCACCGGGGAGCTGTTTTTT. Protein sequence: CASSDSFTGELFF.

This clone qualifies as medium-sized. CDR3 coding DNA: TGTGCCAGTAGTATCGGGACTAGTAGTCTTCGTGAGCAGTTCTTC. Translating it yields CASSIGTSSLREQFF. The chain is built from TRBV19 and TRBJ2-1; 8 bases map to TRBD2. With 3 bases clipped from V and 9 bases from J, the junction kept 10 bases outside the gene matches. The CDR3 totals 15 residues. CDR1 and CDR2 from the germline V gene are LNHDA and SQIVND (reference sequence).

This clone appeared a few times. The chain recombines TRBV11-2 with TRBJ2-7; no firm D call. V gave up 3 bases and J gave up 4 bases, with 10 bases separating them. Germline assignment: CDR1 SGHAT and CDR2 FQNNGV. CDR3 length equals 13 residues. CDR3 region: CASSFPLGYEQYF. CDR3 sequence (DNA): TGTGCCAGCAGCTTCCCCCTCGGTTACGAGCAGTACTTC.

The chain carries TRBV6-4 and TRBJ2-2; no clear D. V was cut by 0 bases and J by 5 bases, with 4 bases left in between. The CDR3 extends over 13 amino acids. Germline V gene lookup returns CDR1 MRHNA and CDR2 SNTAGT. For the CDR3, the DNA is TGTGCCAGCAGTGACTCAGAGACCGGGGAGCTGTTTTTT. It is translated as CASSDSETGELFF.

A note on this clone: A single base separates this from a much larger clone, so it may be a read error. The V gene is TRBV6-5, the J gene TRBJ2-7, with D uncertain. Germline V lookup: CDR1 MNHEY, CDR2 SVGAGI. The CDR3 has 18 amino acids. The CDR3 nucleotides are TGTGCCAGCAGATACTCAATAAGTACCGAAGACAACTCCTGCGAGCAGTACTTC. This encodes CASRYSISTEDNSCEQYF.

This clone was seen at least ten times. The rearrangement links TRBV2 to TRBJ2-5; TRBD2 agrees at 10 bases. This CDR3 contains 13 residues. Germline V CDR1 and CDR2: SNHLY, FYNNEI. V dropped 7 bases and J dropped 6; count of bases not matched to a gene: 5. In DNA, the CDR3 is TGTGCCAGCAAGACTAGCGGGTTTAAGACCCAGTACTTC. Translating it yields CASKTSGFKTQYF.

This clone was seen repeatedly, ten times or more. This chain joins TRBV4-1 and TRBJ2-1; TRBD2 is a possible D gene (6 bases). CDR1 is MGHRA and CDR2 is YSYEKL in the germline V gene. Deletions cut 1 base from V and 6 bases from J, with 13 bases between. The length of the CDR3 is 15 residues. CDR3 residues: CASSQVTRSVNEQFF. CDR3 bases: TGCGCCAGCAGCCAAGTGACTAGATCAGTCAATGAGCAGTTCTTC.